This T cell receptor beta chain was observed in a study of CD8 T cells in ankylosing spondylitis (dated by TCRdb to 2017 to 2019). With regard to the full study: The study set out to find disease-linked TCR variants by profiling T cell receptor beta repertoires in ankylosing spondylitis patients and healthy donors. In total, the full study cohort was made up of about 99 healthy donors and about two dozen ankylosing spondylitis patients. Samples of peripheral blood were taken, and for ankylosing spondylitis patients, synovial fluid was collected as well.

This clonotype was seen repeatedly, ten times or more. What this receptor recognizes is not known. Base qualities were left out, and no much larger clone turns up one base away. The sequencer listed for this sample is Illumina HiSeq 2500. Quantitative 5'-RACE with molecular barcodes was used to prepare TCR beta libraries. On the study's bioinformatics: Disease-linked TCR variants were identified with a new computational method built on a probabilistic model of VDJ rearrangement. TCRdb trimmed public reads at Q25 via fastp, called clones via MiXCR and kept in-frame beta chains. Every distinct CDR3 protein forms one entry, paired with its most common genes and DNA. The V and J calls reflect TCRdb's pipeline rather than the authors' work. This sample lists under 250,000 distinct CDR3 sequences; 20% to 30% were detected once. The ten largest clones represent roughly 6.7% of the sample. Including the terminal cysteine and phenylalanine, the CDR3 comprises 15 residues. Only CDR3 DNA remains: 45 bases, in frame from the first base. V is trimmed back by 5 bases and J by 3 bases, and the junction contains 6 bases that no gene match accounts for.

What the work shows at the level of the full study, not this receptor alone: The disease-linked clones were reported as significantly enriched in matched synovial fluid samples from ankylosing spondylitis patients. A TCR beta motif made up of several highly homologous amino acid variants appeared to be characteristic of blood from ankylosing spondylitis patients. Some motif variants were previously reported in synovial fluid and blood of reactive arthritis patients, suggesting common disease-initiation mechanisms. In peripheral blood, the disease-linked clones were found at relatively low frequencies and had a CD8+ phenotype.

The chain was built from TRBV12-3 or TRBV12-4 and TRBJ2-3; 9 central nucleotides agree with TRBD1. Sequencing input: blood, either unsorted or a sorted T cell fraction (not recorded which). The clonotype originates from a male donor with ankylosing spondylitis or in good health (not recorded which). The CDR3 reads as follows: CASSPGTGSTDTQYF. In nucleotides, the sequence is TGTGCCAGCAGTCCGGGGACAGGGTCAACAGATACGCAGTATTTT.